The 14 T cell receptor beta chains in this list originate from one sample, sequenced in a study of control samples from healthy donors and cancer patients. Generated by immunoSEQ multiplex PCR, the TCRdb table keeps only in-frame clones and is missing some. The sample has about 140,000 clones; 91% are singletons. The specimen sequenced was blood. Receptor source: a young man in good health.

The chain employs TRBV5-1 and TRBJ1-3, with a weak D call TRBD1 (6 bases). The CDR3 runs 18 residues. V was clipped by 3 bases and J by 0 bases, with 19 bases between them. The germline CDR1 and CDR2 sequences are SGHRS and YFSETQ. In nucleotides, the CDR3 is TGCGCCAGCAGCTCGGAACCAAAGGGGGGGGACTCTGGAAACACCATATATTTT. Its translation is CASSSEPKGGDSGNTIYF.

J is TRBJ1-1 and V is TRBV5-4; D remains ambiguous. The CDR3 is 14 amino acids. V lost 4 bases to trimming and J lost 4 bases, with 14 bases between them. CDR1 and CDR2 (germline): SGHNT, YYREEE (reference sequence). The chain's CDR3 is CASSVQFAGTEAFF. The CDR3 DNA reads TGTGCCAGCAGCGTACAGTTTGCTGGCACTGAAGCTTTCTTT.

This clone has a handful of counts. The V and J genes are TRBV19 and TRBJ1-4; D is unclear. The V end lost 0 bases, the J end lost 0 bases, and 2 bases lay between the germline ends. Germline CDR1 and CDR2: LNHDA and SQIVND (reference sequence). The CDR3 has 14 amino acids. CDR3: CASSIEATNEKLFF. The CDR3 region has the DNA TGTGCCAGTAGTATAGAGGCAACTAATGAAAAACTGTTTTTT.

Note on this clone: At one boundary the junction diverges from the germline segment, which might be a read error. The V call is TRBV19, the J call TRBJ1-2; D possibly corresponds to TRBD1 (6 bases). The length of the CDR3 is 16 residues. Germline assignment: CDR1 LNHDA and CDR2 SQIVND (reference sequence). The CDR3 DNA reads as TGTGCCAGTAGTTTAGACAGGCGAGGTGGACTTCGTGGCTACACCTTC. It specifies CASSLDRRGGLRGYTF.

The chain joins TRBV7-8 to TRBJ2-3, with 12 bases matching TRBD2. Germline-derived CDR1 and CDR2 are SGHVS and FQNEAQ. V was clipped by 8 bases and J by 6 bases; unmatched bases: 15. The CDR3 sequence is 17 residues long. CDR3 region: CASPLPLAGGPGDTQYF. CDR3 nucleotides: TGTGCCAGCCCCCTTCCCCTAGCGGGGGGGCCGGGTGATACGCAGTATTTT. The full variable domain, rest sourced from reference TRBV7-8 and TRBJ2-3, is GAGVSQSPRYKVAKRGQDVALRCDPISGHVSLFWYQQALGQGPEFLTYFQNEAQLDKSGLPSDRFFAERPEGSVSTLKIQRTQQEDSAVYLCASPLPLAGGPGDTQYFGPGTRLTVL.

V and J are TRBV3-1 (or the pseudogene TRBV3-2) and TRBJ1-5; unclear D gene. V was shortened by 4 bases and J by 11 bases, with 15 bases between the two germline ends. Germline V gene sequence: CDR1 LGHDT, CDR2 YNNKEL (reference sequence). The CDR3 runs 13 residues. The CDR3 loop reads CASSLYPGRSQHF. CDR3 DNA sequence: TGTGCCAGCAGCCTATACCCAGGAAGGTCCCAGCATTTT.

This chain uses TRBV3-1 (or the pseudogene TRBV3-2) with TRBJ2-7; no reliable D call. Germline-derived CDR1 and CDR2 are LGHDT and YNNKEL (reference sequence). The V end was cut by 0 bases, the J end by 3 bases, with 15 bases between. The length of the CDR3 is 16 residues. CDR3 in amino acids: CASSQDRRDSSYEQYF. The CDR3 region has the DNA TGTGCCAGCAGCCAAGACCGTCGTGACTCTAGCTACGAGCAGTACTTC.

The chain links TRBV11-2 to TRBJ1-5; D gene ambiguous. This CDR3 spans 13 amino acids. CDR1 SGHAT and CDR2 FQNNGV come from the germline V gene. The ends were cut back, 1 base at V and 11 bases at J, with 12 bases in the middle. CDR3: CASSLGLVGSQHF. The CDR3 DNA reads TGTGCCAGCAGCTTAGGGCTCGTCGGGTCCCAGCATTTT.

The rearrangement joins TRBV5-1 to TRBJ2-3, with no clear D. The CDR3 covers 10 residues. Trimming removed 4 bases at V and 5 bases at J, with 2 bases between. CDR1 is SGHRS and CDR2 is YFSETQ in the germline V gene. The DNA of the CDR3 is TGCGCCAGCAGCGGAGATACGCAGTATTTT. Translating it yields CASSGDTQYF.

The V gene is TRBV27, the J gene TRBJ1-2; 8 bases match TRBD1. The CDR3 is 13 residues long. CDR1 is MNHEY, CDR2 SMNVEV, per germline (reference sequence). V lost 4 bases to trimming and J lost 4 bases; unmatched junction nucleotides: 2. CDR3 protein: CASSSDRGYGYTF. For the CDR3, the DNA is TGTGCCAGCAGTTCAGACAGGGGCTATGGCTACACCTTC.

The chain uses TRBV6-6 and TRBJ1-2, with 8 bases matching TRBD1. Germline loops: CDR1 MNHNY, CDR2 SVGAGI (reference sequence). Germline trimming cut 5 bases from V and 8 bases from J; bases unmatched to any gene: 7. The CDR3 covers 13 residues. The DNA of the CDR3 is TGTGCCAGCAGTGATATAAGACAGGGGGGCTACACCTTC. Protein sequence: CASSDIRQGGYTF.

This chain joins TRBV6-5 and TRBJ2-3, with TRBD2 identical over 9 bases. The junction had 4 bases not matched to a gene; V was cut back by 7 bases and J by 2 bases. The length of the CDR3 is 14 residues. Per the germline V gene, CDR1 is MNHEY and CDR2 is SVGAGI. As DNA, the CDR3 is TGTGCCAGCAACAGCGGGGGGTACACAGATACGCAGTATTTT. Residues: CASNSGGYTDTQYF.

This chain links TRBV27 with TRBJ1-5, with D perhaps TRBD1 (6 bases). The CDR3 runs 15 residues. Germline V lookup: CDR1 MNHEY, CDR2 SMNVEV (reference sequence). V lost 0 bases, J lost 9 bases, and 15 bases lay in between. For the CDR3, the DNA is TGTGCCAGCAGTTTATCTATACCGGGGGGGCCGCCCCAGCATTTT. This encodes CASSLSIPGGPPQHF.

V gene TRBV30 combines with J gene TRBJ2-6; D may correspond to TRBD1 or TRBD2 (5 bases each). This CDR3 is 15 amino acids long. V lost 2 bases and J 4 bases, leaving 12 bases between the germline ends. Per germline, CDR1 GTSNPN and CDR2 SVGIG (reference sequence). CDR3 sequence: CAWSIGTLGANVLTF. The CDR3 nucleotides are TGTGCCTGGAGTATAGGGACGTTAGGGGCCAACGTCCTGACTTTC.